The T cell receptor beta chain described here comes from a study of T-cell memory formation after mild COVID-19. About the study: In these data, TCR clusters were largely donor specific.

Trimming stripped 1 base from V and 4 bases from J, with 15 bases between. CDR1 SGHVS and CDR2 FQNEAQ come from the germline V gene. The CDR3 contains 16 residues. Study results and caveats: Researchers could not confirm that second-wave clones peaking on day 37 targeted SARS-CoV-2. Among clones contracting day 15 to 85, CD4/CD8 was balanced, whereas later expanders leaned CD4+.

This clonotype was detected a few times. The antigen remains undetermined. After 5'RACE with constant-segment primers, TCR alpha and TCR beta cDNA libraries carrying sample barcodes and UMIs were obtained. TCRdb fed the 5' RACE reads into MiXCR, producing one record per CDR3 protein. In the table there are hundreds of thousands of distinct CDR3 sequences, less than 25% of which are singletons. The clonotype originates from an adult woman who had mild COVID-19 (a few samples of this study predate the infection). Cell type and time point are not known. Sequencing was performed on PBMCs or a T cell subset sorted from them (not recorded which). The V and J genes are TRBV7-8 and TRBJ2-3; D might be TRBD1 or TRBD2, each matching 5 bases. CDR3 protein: CASSLVGIGTADTQYF. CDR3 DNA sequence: TGTGCCAGCAGCTTAGTAGGAATCGGGACCGCAGATACGCAGTATTTT.